The rows below give T cell receptor beta chains drawn from one sample of a study of T cell repertoires in cytomegalovirus infection. TCRdb reprocessed the reads with MiXCR, giving one entry per CDR3 protein. This table holds hundreds of thousands of distinct CDR3 sequences, 30% to 35% found once. These TCRs' antigens remain unknown. The sequenced sample was cultured PBMCs, obtained from culture after CMV antigen stimulation. The source of these receptors is a human donor in good health (CMV status not recorded). Some clones in this sample may be carry-over from other donors' samples. Each CDR3 is given with its conserved first and last residue.

TRBV6-1 | CASARSARGYEQYF
TRBV4-1 | CASSQGGGVVYNEQFF
TRBV6-6 | CASSYLATQETQYF
TRBV5-4 | CASSRGGGRDSHNEQFF
TRBV7-2 | CASSLETAETQYF
TRBV12-3/TRBV12-4 | CASSLARLDGYTF
TRBV7-2 | CASSGQVGDTEAFF
TRBV7-8 | CASTRQGTGEKLFF
TRBV7-2 | CASSLGDRLYGYTF
TRBV7-8 | CASSLVGTTVYNEQFF
TRBV6-1 | CASSEASGGNYNEQFF
TRBV20-1 | CSARTGTSGYYEQYF
TRBV7-8 | CASSLSGTGHTEAFF
TRBV20-1 | CSARDVQYQPQHF
TRBV7-8 | CASSSPTVWFTEAFF
TRBV7-2 | CASSLGGTWISYTF
TRBV6-2/TRBV6-3 | CASSYSRTSEYNEQFF
TRBV7-2 | CASSLVISYNEQFF
TRBV11-2 | CASSLTGRAPYEQYF
TRBV20-1 | CSARDRAWTEAFF
TRBV7-2 | CASSLVKGVEKLFF
TRBV10-1 | CASSDRRRPYNEQFF
TRBV7-8 | CASSLAGGQAGANVLTF
TRBV6-1 | CASSSVGGASQPQHF
TRBV7-2 | CASSLGLGGLGNTIYF
TRBV20-1 | CSARDFPPRGAEETQYF
TRBV5-4 | CASSGPSAVQETQYF
TRBV7-2 | CASSLGLPGLAYEQYF
TRBV4-1 | CASSQEGLAGGTQYF
TRBV6-1 | CASSPRTSGVRETQYF